Reported below is one T cell receptor (delta chain). The data stem from a study of gamma-delta chains in newborns, infants, children. Study-level information: Innate gammadelta T cells reportedly expand polyclonally right after birth, driven by microbial exposure, per the title.

This CDR3 has 16 amino acids. V was trimmed by 2 bases and J by 4 bases, leaving 20 bases between them. CDR1 and CDR2 from the germline V gene are TVYSNPD and GDNSRS (reference sequence). TCRdb used CATT to re-call clones from the reads. The sample records fewer than 14,000 delta-chain clones, approximately 3.6% being singletons. V and J are TRDV3 and TRDJ2; D gene ambiguous. The TCR sequence derives from a child who was a newborn, infant or young child, either healthy, febrile or measles-vaccinated (not recorded which). Sequenced input: blood. CDR3 region: CAFQLRFGLPTAQLFF. The DNA of the CDR3 is TGTGCCTTTCAACTACGTTTTGGGCTCCCGACAGCACAACTCTTCTTT. The full variable domain, completed using reference TRDV3 and TRDJ2, is CDKVTQSSPDQTVASGSEVVLLCTYDTVYSNPDLFWYRIRPDYSFQFVFYGDNSRSEGADFTQGRFSVKHILTQKAFHLVISPVRTEDSATYYCAFQLRFGLPTAQLFFGKGTQLIVEP.